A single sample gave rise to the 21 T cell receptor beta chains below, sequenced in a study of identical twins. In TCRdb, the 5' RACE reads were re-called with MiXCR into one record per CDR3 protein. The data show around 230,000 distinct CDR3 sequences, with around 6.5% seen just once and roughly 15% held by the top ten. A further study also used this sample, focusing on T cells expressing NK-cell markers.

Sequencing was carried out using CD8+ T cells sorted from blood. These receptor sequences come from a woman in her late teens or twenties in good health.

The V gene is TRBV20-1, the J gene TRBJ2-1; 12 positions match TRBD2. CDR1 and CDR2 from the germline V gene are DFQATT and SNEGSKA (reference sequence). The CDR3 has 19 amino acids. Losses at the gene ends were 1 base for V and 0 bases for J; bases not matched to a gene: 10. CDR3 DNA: TGCAGTGCTAGAGTAACTAGCGGGAGGCCCATTAGCTCCTACAATGAGCAGTTCTTC. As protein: CSARVTSGRPISSYNEQFF.

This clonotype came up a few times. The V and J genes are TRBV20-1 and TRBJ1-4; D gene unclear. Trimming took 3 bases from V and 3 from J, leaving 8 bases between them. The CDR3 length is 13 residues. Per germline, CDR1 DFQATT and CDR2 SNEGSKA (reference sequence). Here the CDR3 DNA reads TGCAGTGCTAGTTTGACCTCTAATGAAAAACTGTTTTTT. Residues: CSASLTSNEKLFF.

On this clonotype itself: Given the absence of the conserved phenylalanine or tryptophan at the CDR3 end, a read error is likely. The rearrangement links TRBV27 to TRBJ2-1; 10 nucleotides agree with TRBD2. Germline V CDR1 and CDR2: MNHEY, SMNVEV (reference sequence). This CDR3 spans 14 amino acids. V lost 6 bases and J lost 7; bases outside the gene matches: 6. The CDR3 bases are TGTGCCAGCAGCCTAGCGGGAGTGGGGAATGAGCAGTTCCTC. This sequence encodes CASSLAGVGNEQFL.

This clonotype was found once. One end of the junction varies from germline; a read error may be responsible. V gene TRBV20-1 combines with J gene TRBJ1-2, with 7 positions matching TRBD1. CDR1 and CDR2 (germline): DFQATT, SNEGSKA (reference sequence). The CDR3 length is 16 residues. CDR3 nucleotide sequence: TGCAGTGCCCCAGTTCTCACAGGGGCGCGAAACTATGGCTACGCCTTC. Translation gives CSAPVLTGARNYGYAF.

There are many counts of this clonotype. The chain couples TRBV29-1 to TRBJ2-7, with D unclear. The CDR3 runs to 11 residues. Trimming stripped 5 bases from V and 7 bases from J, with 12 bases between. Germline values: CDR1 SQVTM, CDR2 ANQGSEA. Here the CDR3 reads CSVPIGGEQYF. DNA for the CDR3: TGCAGCGTTCCGATTGGTGGGGAGCAGTACTTC.

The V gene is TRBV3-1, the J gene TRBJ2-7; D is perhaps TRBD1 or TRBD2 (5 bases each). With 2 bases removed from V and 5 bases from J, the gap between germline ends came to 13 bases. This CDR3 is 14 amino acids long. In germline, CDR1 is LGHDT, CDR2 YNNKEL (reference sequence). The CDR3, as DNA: TGTGCCAGCAGCCAACCCGGGGCAGGGCACGAGCAGTACTTC. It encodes CASSQPGAGHEQYF.

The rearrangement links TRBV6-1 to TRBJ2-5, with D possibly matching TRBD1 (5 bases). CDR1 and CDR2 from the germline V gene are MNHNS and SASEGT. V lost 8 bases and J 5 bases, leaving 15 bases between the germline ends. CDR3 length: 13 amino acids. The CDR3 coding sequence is TGTGCCAGCGATGGGGCACAAATGGAGACCCAGTACTTC. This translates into CASDGAQMETQYF.

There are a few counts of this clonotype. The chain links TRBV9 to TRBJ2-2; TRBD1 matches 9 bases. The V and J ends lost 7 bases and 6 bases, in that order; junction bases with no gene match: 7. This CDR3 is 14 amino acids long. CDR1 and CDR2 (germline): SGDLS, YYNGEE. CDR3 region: CASGGTGIPGELFF. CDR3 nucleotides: TGTGCCAGCGGTGGGACAGGGATCCCCGGGGAGCTGTTTTTT.

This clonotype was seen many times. In DNA, the CDR3 is TGTGCCAGCACCATGGCCCACTACGAGCAGTACTTC. Encoded protein: CASTMAHYEQYF. The chain has TRBV6-1 and TRBJ2-7; the D is unclear. The CDR3 is 12 amino acids. Trimming took off 7 bases at V and 3 bases at J, with 10 bases between the two ends. Germline CDR1 and CDR2: MNHNS and SASEGT.

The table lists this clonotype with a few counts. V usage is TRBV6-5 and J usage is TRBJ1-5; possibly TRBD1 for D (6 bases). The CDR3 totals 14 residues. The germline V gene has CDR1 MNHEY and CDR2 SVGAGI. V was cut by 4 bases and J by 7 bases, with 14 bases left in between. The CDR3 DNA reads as TGTGCCAGCAGTTCCTTGGACAGCCCCCAGCCCCAGCATTTT. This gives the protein CASSSLDSPQPQHF.

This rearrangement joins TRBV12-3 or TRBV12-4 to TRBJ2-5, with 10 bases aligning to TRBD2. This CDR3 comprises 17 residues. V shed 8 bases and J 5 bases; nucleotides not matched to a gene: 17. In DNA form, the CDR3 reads TGTGCCAGCGCCGGGACGAGCGGGGGGGCCTCTGTGGAGACCCAGTACTTC. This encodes CASAGTSGGASVETQYF.

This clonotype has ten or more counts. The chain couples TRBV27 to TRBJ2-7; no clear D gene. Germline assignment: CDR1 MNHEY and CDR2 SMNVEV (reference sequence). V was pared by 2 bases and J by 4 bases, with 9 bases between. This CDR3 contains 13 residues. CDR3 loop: CASSLIRDYEQYF. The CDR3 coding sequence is TGTGCCAGCAGTTTAATCCGTGATTACGAGCAGTACTTC.

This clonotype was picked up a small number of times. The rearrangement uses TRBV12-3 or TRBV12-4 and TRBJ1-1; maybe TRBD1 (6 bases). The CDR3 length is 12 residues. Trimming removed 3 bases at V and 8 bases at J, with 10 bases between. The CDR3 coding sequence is TGTGCCAGCAGTTTCCTCGGACAGGAAGCTTTCTTT. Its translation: CASSFLGQEAFF.

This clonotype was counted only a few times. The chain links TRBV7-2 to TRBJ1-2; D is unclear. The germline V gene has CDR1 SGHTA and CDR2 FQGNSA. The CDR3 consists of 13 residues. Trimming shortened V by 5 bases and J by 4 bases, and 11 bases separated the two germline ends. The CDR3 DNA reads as TGTGCCAGCAGCGCCCTCAGTAGCTATGGCTACACCTTC. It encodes CASSALSSYGYTF.

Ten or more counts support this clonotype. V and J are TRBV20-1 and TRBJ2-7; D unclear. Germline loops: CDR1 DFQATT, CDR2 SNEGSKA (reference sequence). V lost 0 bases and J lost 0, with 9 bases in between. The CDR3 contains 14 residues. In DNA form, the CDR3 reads TGCAGTGCTAGAGATCAATATAGCTCCTACGAGCAGTACTTC. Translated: CSARDQYSSYEQYF.

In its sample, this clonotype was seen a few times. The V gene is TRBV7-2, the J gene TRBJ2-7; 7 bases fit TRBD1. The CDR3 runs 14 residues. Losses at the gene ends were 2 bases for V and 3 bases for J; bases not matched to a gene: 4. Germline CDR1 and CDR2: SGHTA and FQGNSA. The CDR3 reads CASSLKGANYEQYF. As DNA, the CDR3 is TGTGCCAGCAGCTTAAAGGGGGCGAACTACGAGCAGTACTTC. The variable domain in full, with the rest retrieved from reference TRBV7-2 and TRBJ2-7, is GAGVSQSPSNKVTEKGKDVELRCDPISGHTALYWYRQSLGQGLEFLIYFQGNSAPDKSGLPSDRFSAERTGGSVSTLTIQRTQQEDSAVYLCASSLKGANYEQYFGPGTRLTVT.

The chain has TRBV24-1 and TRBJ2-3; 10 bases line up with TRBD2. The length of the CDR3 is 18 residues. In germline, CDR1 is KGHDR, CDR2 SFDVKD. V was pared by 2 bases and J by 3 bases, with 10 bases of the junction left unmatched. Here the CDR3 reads CATSDSGYLAGDTDTQYF. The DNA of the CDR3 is TGTGCCACCAGTGATTCCGGATATCTAGCGGGAGATACAGATACGCAGTATTTT.

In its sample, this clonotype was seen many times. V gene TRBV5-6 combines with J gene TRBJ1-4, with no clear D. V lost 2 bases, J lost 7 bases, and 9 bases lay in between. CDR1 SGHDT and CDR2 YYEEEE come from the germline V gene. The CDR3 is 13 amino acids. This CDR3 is CASSFLLSEKLFF. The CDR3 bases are TGTGCCAGCAGCTTTTTGTTAAGTGAAAAACTGTTTTTT.

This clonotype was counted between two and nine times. The CDR3 protein is CASSRDFYNEQFF. Here the CDR3 DNA reads TGTGCCAGCAGTCGGGACTTCTACAATGAGCAGTTCTTC. The V call is TRBV7-3, the J call TRBJ2-1; tentatively, D is TRBD2 (6 bases). The germline gives CDR1 SGHTA, CDR2 FQGTGA. The CDR3 length is 13 residues. Deletions cut 6 bases from V and 3 bases from J, with 9 bases between.

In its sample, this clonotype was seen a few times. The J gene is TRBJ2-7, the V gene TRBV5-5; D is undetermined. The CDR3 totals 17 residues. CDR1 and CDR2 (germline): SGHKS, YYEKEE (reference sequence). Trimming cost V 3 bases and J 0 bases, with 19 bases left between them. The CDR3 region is CASSSTVYQRDSYEQYF. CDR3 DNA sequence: TGTGCCAGCAGCTCAACGGTTTACCAGCGAGACTCCTACGAGCAGTACTTC.

CDR3 loop: CASSRREGLPEAFF. Written as DNA, the CDR3 is TGCGCCAGCAGCCGTCGGGAGGGACTTCCTGAAGCTTTCTTT. The chain combines TRBV4-3 with TRBJ1-1; D might be TRBD1 (5 bases). Trimming pared 4 bases from V and 6 bases from J, leaving 15 bases between. This CDR3 region has 14 residues. Per the germline V gene, CDR1 is LGHNA and CDR2 is YSLEER.